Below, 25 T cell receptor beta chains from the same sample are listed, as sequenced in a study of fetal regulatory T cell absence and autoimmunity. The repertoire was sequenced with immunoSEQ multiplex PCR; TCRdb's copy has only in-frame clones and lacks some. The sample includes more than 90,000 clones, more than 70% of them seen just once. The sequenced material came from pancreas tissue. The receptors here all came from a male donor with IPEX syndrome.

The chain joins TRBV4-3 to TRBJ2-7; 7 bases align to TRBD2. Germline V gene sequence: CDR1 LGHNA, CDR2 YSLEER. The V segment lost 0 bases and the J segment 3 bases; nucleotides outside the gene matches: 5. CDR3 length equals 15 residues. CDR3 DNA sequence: TGCGCCAGCAGCCAAGAGAGGGCTAGCGGCTACGAGCAGTACTTC. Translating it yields CASSQERASGYEQYF.

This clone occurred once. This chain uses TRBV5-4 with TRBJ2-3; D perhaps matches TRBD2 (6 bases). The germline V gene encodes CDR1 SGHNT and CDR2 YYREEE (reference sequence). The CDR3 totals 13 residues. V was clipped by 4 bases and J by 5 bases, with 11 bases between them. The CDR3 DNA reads TGTGCCAGCAGCCCCCGGGACTTAGATACGCAGTATTTT. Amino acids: CASSPRDLDTQYF.

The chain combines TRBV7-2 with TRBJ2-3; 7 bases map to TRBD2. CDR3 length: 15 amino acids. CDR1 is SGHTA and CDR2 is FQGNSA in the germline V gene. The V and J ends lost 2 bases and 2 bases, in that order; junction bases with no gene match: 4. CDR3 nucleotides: TGTGCCAGCAGCTTATCAGCGGGGACCACAGATACGCAGTATTTT. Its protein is CASSLSAGTTDTQYF.

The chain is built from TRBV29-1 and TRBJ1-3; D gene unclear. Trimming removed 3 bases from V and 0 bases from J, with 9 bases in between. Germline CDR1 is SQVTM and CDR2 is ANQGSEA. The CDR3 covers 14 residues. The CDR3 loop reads CSVERLDSGNTIYF. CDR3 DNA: TGCAGCGTTGAGAGGTTAGACTCTGGAAACACCATATATTTT.

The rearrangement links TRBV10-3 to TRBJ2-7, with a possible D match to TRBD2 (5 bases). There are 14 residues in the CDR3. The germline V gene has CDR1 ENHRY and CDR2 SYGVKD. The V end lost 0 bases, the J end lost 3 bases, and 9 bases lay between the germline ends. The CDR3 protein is CAISESGAYYEQYF. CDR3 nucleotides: TGTGCCATCAGTGAGTCGGGAGCCTACTACGAGCAGTACTTC.

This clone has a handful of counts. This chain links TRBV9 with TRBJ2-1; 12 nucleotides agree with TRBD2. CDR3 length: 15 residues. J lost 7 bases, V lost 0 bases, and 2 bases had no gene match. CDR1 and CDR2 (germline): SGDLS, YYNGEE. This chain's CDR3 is CASSVASGGGNEQFF. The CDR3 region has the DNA TGTGCCAGCAGCGTAGCTAGCGGGGGGGGAAATGAGCAGTTCTTC.

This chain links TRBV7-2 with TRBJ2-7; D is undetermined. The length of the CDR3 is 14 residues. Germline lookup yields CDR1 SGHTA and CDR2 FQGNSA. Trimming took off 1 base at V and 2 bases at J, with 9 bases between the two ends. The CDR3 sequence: CASSLEGRTYEQYF. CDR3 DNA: TGTGCCAGCAGCTTAGAGGGCAGGACCTACGAGCAGTACTTC. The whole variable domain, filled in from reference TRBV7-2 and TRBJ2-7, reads GAGVSQSPSNKVTEKGKDVELRCDPISGHTALYWYRQSLGQGLEFLIYFQGNSAPDKSGLPSDRFSAERTGGSVSTLTIQRTQQEDSAVYLCASSLEGRTYEQYFGPGTRLTVT.

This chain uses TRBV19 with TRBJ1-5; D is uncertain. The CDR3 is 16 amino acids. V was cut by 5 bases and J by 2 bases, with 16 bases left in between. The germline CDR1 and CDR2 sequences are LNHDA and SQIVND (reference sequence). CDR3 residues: CASSYELGVGNQPQHF. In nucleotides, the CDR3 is TGTGCCAGTAGTTACGAACTGGGAGTCGGCAATCAGCCCCAGCATTTT.

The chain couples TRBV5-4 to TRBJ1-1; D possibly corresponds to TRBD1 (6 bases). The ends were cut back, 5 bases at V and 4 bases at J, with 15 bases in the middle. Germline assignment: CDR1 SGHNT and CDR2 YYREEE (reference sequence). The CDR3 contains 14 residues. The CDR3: CASRGGGYSTEAFF. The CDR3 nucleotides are TGTGCCAGCAGAGGGGGGGGGTATAGCACTGAAGCTTTCTTT.

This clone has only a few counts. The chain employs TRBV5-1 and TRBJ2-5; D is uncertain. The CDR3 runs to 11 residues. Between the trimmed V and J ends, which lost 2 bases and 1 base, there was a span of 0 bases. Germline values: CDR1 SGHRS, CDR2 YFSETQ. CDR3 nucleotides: TGCGCCAGCAGCTTCCAAGAGACCCAGTACTTC. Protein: CASSFQETQYF.

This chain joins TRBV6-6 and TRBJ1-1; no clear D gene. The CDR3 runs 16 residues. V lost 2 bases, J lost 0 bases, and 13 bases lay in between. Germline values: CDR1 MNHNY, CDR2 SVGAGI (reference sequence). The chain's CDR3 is CASSYAGLSMNTEAFF. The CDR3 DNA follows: TGTGCCAGCAGTTACGCCGGGCTCTCCATGAACACTGAAGCTTTCTTT.

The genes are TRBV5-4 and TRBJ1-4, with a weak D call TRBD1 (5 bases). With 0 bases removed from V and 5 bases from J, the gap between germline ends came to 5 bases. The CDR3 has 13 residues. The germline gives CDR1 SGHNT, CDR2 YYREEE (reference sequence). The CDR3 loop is CASSLAGNEKLFF. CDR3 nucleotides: TGTGCCAGCAGCTTGGCAGGGAATGAAAAACTGTTTTTT.

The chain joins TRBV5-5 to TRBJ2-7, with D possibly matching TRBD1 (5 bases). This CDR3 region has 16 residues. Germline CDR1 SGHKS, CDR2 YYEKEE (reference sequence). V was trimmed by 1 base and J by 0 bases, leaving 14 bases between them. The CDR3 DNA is TGTGCCAGCAGCTTGTGGGGCAGCTCCAGCTCCTACGAGCAGTACTTC. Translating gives CASSLWGSSSSYEQYF.

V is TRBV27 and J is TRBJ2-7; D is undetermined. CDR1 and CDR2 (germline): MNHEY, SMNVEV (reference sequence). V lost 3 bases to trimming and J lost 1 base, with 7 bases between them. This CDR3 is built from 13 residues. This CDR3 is CASSLGKSYEQYF. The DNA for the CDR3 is TGTGCCAGCAGTTTGGGTAAATCCTACGAGCAGTACTTC.

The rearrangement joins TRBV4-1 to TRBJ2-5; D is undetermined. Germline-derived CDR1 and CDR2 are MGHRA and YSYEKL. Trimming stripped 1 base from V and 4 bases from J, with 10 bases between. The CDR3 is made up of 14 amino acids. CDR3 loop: CASSQVVNGETQYF. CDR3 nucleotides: TGCGCCAGCAGCCAAGTCGTCAACGGAGAGACCCAGTACTTC.

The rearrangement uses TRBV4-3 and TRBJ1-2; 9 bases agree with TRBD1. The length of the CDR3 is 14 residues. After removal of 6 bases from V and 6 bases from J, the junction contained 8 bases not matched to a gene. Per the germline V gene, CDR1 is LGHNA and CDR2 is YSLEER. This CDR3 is CASSRRGDRDGYTF. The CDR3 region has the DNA TGCGCCAGCAGTCGAAGGGGGGACAGGGATGGCTACACCTTC.

The CDR3 sequence is CASSAGTSGRADTQYF. In nucleotides, the CDR3 is TGTGCCAGCAGTGCCGGGACTAGCGGGAGGGCCGATACGCAGTATTTT. The chain recombines TRBV6-4 with TRBJ2-3; 16 bases are shared with TRBD2. This CDR3 comprises 16 residues. Germline trimming cut 4 bases from V and 6 bases from J; bases unmatched to any gene: 4. Germline V gene sequence: CDR1 MRHNA, CDR2 SNTAGT.

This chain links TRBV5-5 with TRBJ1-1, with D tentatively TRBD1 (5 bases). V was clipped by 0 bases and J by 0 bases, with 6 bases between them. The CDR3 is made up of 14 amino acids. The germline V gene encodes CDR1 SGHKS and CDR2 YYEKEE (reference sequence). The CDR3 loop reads CASSLGQMNTEAFF. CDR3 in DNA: TGTGCCAGCAGCTTGGGACAGATGAACACTGAAGCTTTCTTT.

CDR3 sequence reads: CASSDPGQDTGELFF. The CDR3 DNA follows: TGTGCCAGCAGTGACCCGGGACAGGACACCGGGGAGCTGTTTTTT. This rearrangement joins TRBV6-4 to TRBJ2-2, with 8 bases aligning to TRBD1. The CDR3 sequence is 15 residues long. Germline V CDR1 and CDR2: MRHNA, SNTAGT. The ends lost 2 bases at V and 3 bases at J; junction bases unmatched: 2.

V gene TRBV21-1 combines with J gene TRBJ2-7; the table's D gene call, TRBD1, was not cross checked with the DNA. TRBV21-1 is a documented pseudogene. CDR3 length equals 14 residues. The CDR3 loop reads CASSKEGLAYEQYF. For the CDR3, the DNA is TGTGCCAGCAGCAAAGAGGGGCTGGCCTACGAGCAGTACTTC.

The CDR3 bases are TGTGCCAGCAGTTATTGGGGGGCGGAGACCCAGTACTTC. Its protein product is CASSYWGAETQYF. The V and J genes are TRBV6-5 and TRBJ2-5; D is perhaps TRBD1 or TRBD2 (6 bases each). The CDR3 is 13 amino acids. Germline CDR1 is MNHEY and CDR2 is SVGAGI. V lost 3 bases to trimming and J lost 5 bases, with 10 bases between them.

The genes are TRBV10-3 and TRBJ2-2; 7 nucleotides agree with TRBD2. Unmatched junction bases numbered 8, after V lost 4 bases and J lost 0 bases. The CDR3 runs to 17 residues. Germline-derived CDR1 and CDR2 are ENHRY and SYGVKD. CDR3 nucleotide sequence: TGTGCCATCAGTGGCCGCAACCTAGCGGCGAACACCGGGGAGCTGTTTTTT. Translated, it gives CAISGRNLAANTGELFF.

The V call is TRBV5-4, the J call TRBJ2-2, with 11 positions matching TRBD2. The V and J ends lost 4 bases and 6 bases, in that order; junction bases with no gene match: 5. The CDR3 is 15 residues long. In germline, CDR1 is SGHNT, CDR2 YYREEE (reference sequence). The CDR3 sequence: CASSVTSGVAGELFF. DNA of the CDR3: TGTGCCAGCAGCGTGACTAGCGGGGTAGCCGGGGAGCTGTTTTTT.

The CDR3 bases are TGTGCCAGCAGTGAAAGGGTAGGGAACTATGGCTACACCTTC. It codes for CASSERVGNYGYTF. This chain joins TRBV6-1 and TRBJ1-2, with D hard to call. CDR3 length: 14 residues. Trimming removed 2 bases from V and 2 bases from J, with 9 bases in between. Germline values: CDR1 MNHNS, CDR2 SASEGT.

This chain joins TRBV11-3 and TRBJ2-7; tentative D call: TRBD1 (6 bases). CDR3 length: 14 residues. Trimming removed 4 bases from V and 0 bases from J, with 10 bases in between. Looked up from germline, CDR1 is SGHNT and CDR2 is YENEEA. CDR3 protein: CASSWDTSSYEQYF. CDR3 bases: TGTGCCAGCAGCTGGGACACGAGCTCCTACGAGCAGTACTTC.